Given below is one T cell receptor (beta chain) in context. The antigen remains undetermined. This CDR3 is also generated by other DNA sequences in the sample. CDR3 length: 14 amino acids. CDR1 MDHEN and CDR2 SYDVKM come from the germline V gene. With 6 bases removed from V and 0 bases from J, the gap between germline ends came to 10 bases. These data belong to a study of shared clonotypes between healthy human individuals. Study-wide results and caveats: Relative to clonotypes present in all four donors, those not shared had lower generation probabilities. Investigators collected only blood, and repertoires in tissues likely differ.

This table comes from immunoSEQ multiplex PCR, and its TCRdb copy is limited to in-frame clones, with some not included. The sample consists of 2 million to 2.5 million clones, approximately 93% of them appearing once. The TCR comes from a man in his late teens or twenties in good health. Some clones in this sample may be carry-over from other donors' samples. The specimen was naive CD4+ T cells from PBMCs. Subset denoted: CD45RA+ positively selected. The chain couples TRBV28 to TRBJ2-3; a weak D match, TRBD1 (6 bases). In nucleotides, the CDR3 is TGTGCCAGCAGCTTAGGGGGAAGCACAGATACGCAGTATTTT. Translating it yields CASSLGGSTDTQYF.